This T cell receptor (beta chain) was profiled in a study of CD8 T cells in Susac syndrome. At the level of the study: At blood draw, Susac syndrome patients were therapy-naive, on corticosteroids, or on intravenous immunoglobulin alone.

The CDR3 covers 14 residues. The germline gives CDR1 SGHRS, CDR2 YFSETQ. Trimming cost V 4 bases and J 5 bases, with 16 bases left between them. Random hexamers were used to reverse transcribe the RNA input (roughly 0.5 to 1 ug). Amplification of TCR beta CDR3 was carried out by immunoSEQ multiplex PCR, which covered 54 Vbeta and 13 Jbeta segments. TCRdb re-analysed the immunoSEQ multiplex PCR reads in MiXCR, keeping a single row per CDR3 protein. The profile covers 150,000 to 180,000 distinct CDR3 sequences, with 95% appearing a single time and about 0.16% taken by the ten largest. It was negative isolation that provided the CD8+ and CD4+ T cells, whereas TEMRA cells were enriched by FACS.

The specimen was CD4+ T cells from PBMCs. This chain joins TRBV5-1 and TRBJ2-7, with D perhaps given as TRBD1 or TRBD2 (5 bases each). This clonotype originated in a human donor with Susac syndrome. For the CDR3, the DNA is TGCGCCAGCAGCGACGGGACGTCGGGGAACGAGCAGTACTTC. This gives the protein CASSDGTSGNEQYF.